The entry that follows covers one TCR beta chain sequence. As yet, its antigen is unknown. TCRdb re-derived calls from the 5' RACE reads in MiXCR, one entry per CDR3 protein. The data hold hundreds of thousands of distinct CDR3 sequences, with about 30% observed a single time. This entry belongs to a study of CD8 T cells in ankylosing spondylitis. Points from the study as a whole: A number of the motif variants had already been described in reactive arthritis synovial fluid and blood. Those disease-linked clones were CD8+; they were also relatively rare in peripheral blood. Enrichment of disease-linked clones was reportedly significant in matched ankylosing spondylitis synovial fluid. Among TCR beta sequences, a motif of under 10 highly homologous variants appeared characteristic of ankylosing spondylitis blood.

Germline assignment: CDR1 LNHNV and CDR2 YYDKDF (reference sequence). Unmatched junction bases numbered 8, after V lost 2 bases and J lost 6 bases. The CDR3 sequence is 15 residues long. The V and J genes are TRBV15 and TRBJ2-3, with TRBD1 identical over 7 bases. The source is a male donor with ankylosing spondylitis or in good health (not recorded which). Sequencing input: blood, either unsorted or a sorted T cell fraction (not recorded which). The chain's CDR3 is CATSRYDRVGDTQYF. As DNA, the CDR3 is TGTGCCACCAGCAGATACGACAGGGTGGGGGATACGCAGTATTTT.